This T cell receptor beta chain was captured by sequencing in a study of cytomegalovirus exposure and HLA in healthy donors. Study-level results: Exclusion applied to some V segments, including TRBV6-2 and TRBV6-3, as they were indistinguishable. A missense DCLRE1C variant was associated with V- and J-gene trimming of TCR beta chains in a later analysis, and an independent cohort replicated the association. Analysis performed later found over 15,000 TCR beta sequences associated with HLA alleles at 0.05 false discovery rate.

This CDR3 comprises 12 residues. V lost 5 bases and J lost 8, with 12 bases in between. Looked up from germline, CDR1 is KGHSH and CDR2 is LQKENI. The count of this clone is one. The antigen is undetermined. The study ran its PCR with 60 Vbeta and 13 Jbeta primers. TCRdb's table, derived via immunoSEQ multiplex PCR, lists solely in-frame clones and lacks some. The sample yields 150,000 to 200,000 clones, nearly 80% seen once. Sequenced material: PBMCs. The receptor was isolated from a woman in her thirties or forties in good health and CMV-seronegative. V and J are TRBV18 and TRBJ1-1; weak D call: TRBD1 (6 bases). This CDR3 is CASSRGQREAFF. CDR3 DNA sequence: TGTGCCAGCTCAAGGGGACAACGAGAAGCTTTCTTT.